The source of this T cell receptor beta chain is a study of glioma-infiltrating T cells after dendritic cell vaccination. At the level of the study: Patients received three intradermal dendritic cell vaccine injections at biweekly intervals.

CDR1 and CDR2 from the germline V gene are MNHNS and SASEGT. J lost 6 bases, V lost 4 bases, and 11 bases had no gene match. This CDR3 contains 16 residues. Time point here: after dendritic cell vaccination, including at tumor progression/relapse. Only in-frame clones appear in the TCRdb table, and some are missing; sequencing was by immunoSEQ multiplex PCR. The sample has approximately 92,000 clones; more than 70% are singletons. This clone was detected only once. The V gene is TRBV6-1, the J gene TRBJ1-2; 10 bases are shared with TRBD1. This receptor was taken from a human donor with glioblastoma. This sample comprised blood, obtained after dendritic cell vaccination. The CDR3 loop is CASSGGPGQGTDGYTF. CDR3 bases: TGTGCCAGCAGTGGGGGACCGGGACAGGGGACGGATGGCTACACCTTC.